The sequence of this TCR beta chain was determined in a study of blood T cell repertoires in COVID-19. There are 16 residues in the CDR3. Trimming left V 6 bases short and J 7 bases short, with 22 bases between. Germline loops: CDR1 LGHDT, CDR2 YNNKEL (reference sequence). Profiled with immunoSEQ multiplex PCR; TCRdb holds only in-frame clones, not every one. This sample has 160,000 or so clones; approximately 75% occur once, and the top ten carry approximately 11%. Sequencing input: peripheral blood. This receptor was obtained from a human donor in a cohort sampled during active COVID-19. This chain connects TRBV3-1 (or the pseudogene TRBV3-2) to TRBJ2-1; tentative D call: TRBD2 (7 bases). The CDR3 DNA reads as TGTGCCAGCAGAGACGAGGGAAGGGGGGGCCGGAATGAGCAGTTCTTC. Its protein product is CASRDEGRGGRNEQFF.